A selection of T cell receptor beta chains follows, all from one sample in a study of blood T cell repertoires in COVID-19. Some clones are missing from TCRdb's copy, which holds only in-frame ones; the method was immunoSEQ multiplex PCR. Of 200,000 to 250,000 clones in the sample, 89% were seen once. Sequencing was carried out using peripheral blood. The receptors were sampled from a woman between 40 and 50 years old with acute or convalescent COVID-19. CDR3s leave out the opening cysteine and the closing phenylalanine or tryptophan. D genes are given only for firm matches. A row's size may be missing; if present it is once, few, many or a size class.

d_call clone_size j_call v_call cdr3_aa
- - TRBJ1-1 TRBV19 ASRWGGVGNTEAF
TRBD1 - TRBJ1-1 TRBV7-9 ASSSGQVQFEAF
- - TRBJ1-4 TRBV11-3 ASSLTGGNEKLF
- - TRBJ1-2 TRBV6-5 ASSPSGLGGYGYT
- few TRBJ1-1 TRBV10-3 AISESTRLGEGFTEAF
TRBD1 - TRBJ1-5 TRBV5-1 ASSTGTDNQPQH
- - TRBJ2-2 TRBV20-1 SASSRAETGELF
- - TRBJ1-2 TRBV6-5 ASSPLGGSGYT
- - TRBJ1-6 TRBV28 ASSLTGTGSYNSPLH
TRBD1 - TRBJ2-3 TRBV4-1 ASSRTPTGGDTQY
- - TRBJ1-3 TRBV4-2 ASSQFVAQNSGNTIY
TRBD2 - TRBJ2-1 TRBV29-1 SVAGGQYNEQF
TRBD1 - TRBJ1-2 TRBV2 AIQSGTGDKDT
TRBD1 - TRBJ2-3 TRBV9 ASSPPSGQVTDTQY
- - TRBJ2-5 TRBV7-2 ASSLKGETQY
- - TRBJ1-4 TRBV18 ASSQGGQGEKLF
TRBD2 once TRBJ2-5 TRBV18 ASSPRGTSGETQY
- - TRBJ1-1 TRBV14 ASSLLHTYTEAF
- - TRBJ2-2 TRBV15 ATSRIRDTGELF
- - TRBJ2-3 TRBV2 ATAGGSTDTQY
TRBD1 once TRBJ1-6 TRBV10-3 AISGGTETGGTSPLH
- - TRBJ2-5 TRBV6-5 ASSIGHAQETQY
- - TRBJ1-1 TRBV10-3 AISESADTTKAF
- - TRBJ1-1 TRBV4-1 ASSQVTSYNTEAF
- - TRBJ1-2 TRBV10-3 AISEGQPRYSNYGYT
- - TRBJ2-6 TRBV19 ATGDLFGANVLT
- - TRBJ1-1 TRBV5-4 ASSPGPGETGTEAF
- few TRBJ1-2 TRBV30 AWSAATAYGYT
TRBD2 - TRBJ2-3 TRBV2 ATIGSSGVRTQY
TRBD2 - TRBJ2-5 TRBV24-1 ATSGSGLAEETQY
- - TRBJ1-1 TRBV5-1 ATSLAVPGGVPMNTEAF
TRBD1 once TRBJ2-5 TRBV29-1 SVEDGGRTGQETQY
TRBD1 - TRBJ2-1 TRBV25-1 ASSDLRDRGRNEQF
- - TRBJ2-1 TRBV5-1 ASSLDRGGLPDNEQF
- - TRBJ1-5 TRBV19 ASSIYGSNQPQH
- - TRBJ1-6 TRBV30 AWTVGINSPLH
- once TRBJ1-5 TRBV2 ASSLQGRNQPQH
TRBD1 - TRBJ2-1 TRBV2 ASSKLDRGRSNEQF
TRBD1 - TRBJ1-1 TRBV9 ASSHTGGINTEAF
- - TRBJ1-2 TRBV25-1 ASSGTKSANYGYT
- - TRBJ2-1 TRBV12-5 ASGLVLSGFGNEQF
- few TRBJ2-2 TRBV5-1 ASSFGGGRNTGELF
TRBD1 once TRBJ1-2 TRBV10-3 AINGQGAEDGYT
- - TRBJ1-1 TRBV6-4 ASSDRGTEAF
TRBD1 - TRBJ1-2 TRBV7-6 ASSLRGDRDYGYT
TRBD2 - TRBJ2-3 TRBV5-5 ASRLGLAARTDTQY
- - TRBJ1-2 TRBV21-1 ASSTRCRVYGYT
TRBD1 - TRBJ1-6 TRBV30 AWSVRLDRAESPLH
- once TRBJ1-4 TRBV11-2 ASSPVGGANEKLF
TRBD1 once TRBJ1-5 TRBV19 ASSILMSRGQGEFQPQH
- - TRBJ2-2 TRBV4-1 ASSGGNTGELF
- - TRBJ1-4 TRBV4-1 ASSQGQGSEKLF
TRBD1 - TRBJ1-5 TRBV6-5 ASRKDRIPNQPQH
- few TRBJ1-2 TRBV2 ASSDGRNYGYT
TRBD1 once TRBJ2-3 TRBV19 ASSISTGGLTDTQY
TRBD1 - TRBJ1-1 TRBV19 ASSIRTGYRLTEAF